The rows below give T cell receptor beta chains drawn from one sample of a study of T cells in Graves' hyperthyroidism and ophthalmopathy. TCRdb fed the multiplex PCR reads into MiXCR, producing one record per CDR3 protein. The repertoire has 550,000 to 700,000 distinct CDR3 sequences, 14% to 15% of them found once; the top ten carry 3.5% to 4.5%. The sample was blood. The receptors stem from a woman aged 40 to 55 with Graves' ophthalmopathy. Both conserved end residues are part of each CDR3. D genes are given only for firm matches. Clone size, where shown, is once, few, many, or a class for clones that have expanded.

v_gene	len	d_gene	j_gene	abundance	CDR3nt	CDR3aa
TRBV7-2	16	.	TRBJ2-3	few	TGTGCCAGCAGCTTAGCTTCTATCGGGAGCACAGATACGCAGTATTTT	CASSLASIGSTDTQYF
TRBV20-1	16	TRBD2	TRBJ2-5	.	TGCAGTGCTAGAGCCTCGACTAGCGGAGACCAAGAGACCCAGTACTTC	CSARASTSGDQETQYF
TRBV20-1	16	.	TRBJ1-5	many	TGCAGTGCTAGAGATAATGGGCAGGGGACACGGCAGCCCCAGCATTTT	CSARDNGQGTRQPQHF
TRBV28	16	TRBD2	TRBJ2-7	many	TGTGCCAGCAGTTTGGGAAGTACTAGCGGGGGGGACGAGCAGTACTTC	CASSLGSTSGGDEQYF
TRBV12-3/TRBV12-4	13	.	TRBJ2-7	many	TGTGCCAGCAGTTTAGGAGCGAAATACGAGCAGTACTTC	CASSLGAKYEQYF
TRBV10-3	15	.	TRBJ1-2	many	TGTGCCATCAGTGAGTCAAACAGGCAGACCTATGGCTACACCTTC	CAISESNRQTYGYTF
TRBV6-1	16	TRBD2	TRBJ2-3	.	TGTGCCAGCAGTGAAGTGGCGGGAGGGGCAACAGATACGCAGTATTTT	CASSEVAGGATDTQYF
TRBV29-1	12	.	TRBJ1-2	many	TGCAGCGTTGAGTTAGGGGTGCGAGGCTACACCTTC	CSVELGVRGYTF
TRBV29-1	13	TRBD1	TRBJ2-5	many	TGCAGCGTTGATGACAGGGTGGGGGAGACCCAGTACTTC	CSVDDRVGETQYF
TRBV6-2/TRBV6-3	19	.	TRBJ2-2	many	TGTGCCAGCAGTTCCCTAACTTACAGGGACCCCGAGAACACCGGGGAGCTGTTTTTT	CASSSLTYRDPENTGELFF
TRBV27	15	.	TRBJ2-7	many	TGTGCCAGCAGCATCGTCGGTCGGGCAGCCTACGAGCAGTACTTC	CASSIVGRAAYEQYF
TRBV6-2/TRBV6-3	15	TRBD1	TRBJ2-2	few	TGTGCCAGCGCCGGGACAGGGGTGTTTTCCGGGGAGCTGTTTTTT	CASAGTGVFSGELFF
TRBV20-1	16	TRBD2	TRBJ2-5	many	TGCAGTGCTAGAGATGGTGCGGGAGGGCCGGCTGAGACCCAGTACTTC	CSARDGAGGPAETQYF
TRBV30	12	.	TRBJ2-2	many	TGTGCCTGGAACGAGATAACCGGGGAGCTGTTTTTT	CAWNEITGELFF
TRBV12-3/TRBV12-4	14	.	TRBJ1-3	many	TGTGCCAGCACCCGGACGGGGACTGGAAACACCATATATTTT	CASTRTGTGNTIYF
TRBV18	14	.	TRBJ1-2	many	TGTGCCAGCTCACCAACCCAGGCAGGGAATGGCTACACCTTC	CASSPTQAGNGYTF
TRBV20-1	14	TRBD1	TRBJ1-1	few	TGCAGTGCTAGAGATCGGGCAGGGGGTCCTGAAGCTTTCTTT	CSARDRAGGPEAFF
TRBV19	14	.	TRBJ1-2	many	TGTGCCAGTAGTATAGACGGAGCTAACTATGGCTACACCTTC	CASSIDGANYGYTF
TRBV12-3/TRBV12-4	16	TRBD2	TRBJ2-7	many	TGTGCCAGCAGTTTTTATGGGGGAGGGTCCTCCTACGAGCAGTACTTC	CASSFYGGGSSYEQYF
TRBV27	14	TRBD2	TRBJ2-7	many	TGTGCCAGCAGTCCCCGGGAGGCACTGTACGAGCAGTACTTC	CASSPREALYEQYF
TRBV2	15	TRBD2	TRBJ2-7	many	TGTGCCAGCAGAGCGGGACTAGCGGACTTCTACGAGCAGTACTTC	CASRAGLADFYEQYF
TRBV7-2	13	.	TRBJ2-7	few	TGTGCCAGCAGCTTCCAGACCGGCTACGAGCAGTACTTC	CASSFQTGYEQYF
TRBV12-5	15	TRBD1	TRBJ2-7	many	TGTGCTAGTGGTCTGCGTGGACAGGGAGCCTACGAGCAGTACTTC	CASGLRGQGAYEQYF
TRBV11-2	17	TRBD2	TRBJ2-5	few	TGTGCCAGCAGCCTGCGGACTAGCGGGACAGAGGGACAGACCCAGTACTTC	CASSLRTSGTEGQTQYF
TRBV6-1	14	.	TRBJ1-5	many	TGTGCCAGCAGTCGGCGGGCAGAGGGACAGCCCCAGCATTTT	CASSRRAEGQPQHF
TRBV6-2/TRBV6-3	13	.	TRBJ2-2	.	TGTGCCAGCAGTTACTCGATCCTATGGGAGCTGTTTTTT	CASSYSILWELFF
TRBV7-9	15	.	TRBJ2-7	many	TGTGCCAGCAGCCAGGATGCGTTAAGGGCCTACGAGCAGTACTTC	CASSQDALRAYEQYF
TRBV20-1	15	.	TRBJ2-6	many	TGCAGTGCTAGAGTATCTAGCTCTGGGGCCAACGTCCTGACTTTC	CSARVSSSGANVLTF
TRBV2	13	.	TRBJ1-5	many	TGTGCCAGCAGTCAAGACCTGGGACGGGCCCAGCATTTT	CASSQDLGRAQHF
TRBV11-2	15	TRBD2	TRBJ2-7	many	TGTGCCAGCAGCTTAGATGAGGCTAGCGGCTACGAGCAGTACTTC	CASSLDEASGYEQYF
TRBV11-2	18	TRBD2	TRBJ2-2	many	TGTGCCAGCAGCTTAGTCTCGGTCACTAGCGGACGTACCGGGGAGCTGTTTTTT	CASSLVSVTSGRTGELFF
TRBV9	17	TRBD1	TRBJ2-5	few	TGTGCCAGCAGCACTGAAGCGACAGGGGATAGGGGAGAGACCCAGTACTTC	CASSTEATGDRGETQYF
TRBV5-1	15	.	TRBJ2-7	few	TGCGCCAGCAGATTCTCCGCCTGGGGGGTCGGCGAGCAGTACTTC	CASRFSAWGVGEQYF
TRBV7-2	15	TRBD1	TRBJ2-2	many	TGTGCCAGCAGCTTAGCCGGACAGGGAACCGGGGAGCTGTTTTTT	CASSLAGQGTGELFF
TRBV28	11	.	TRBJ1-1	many	TGTGCCAGCAGTTTTGGGTCCCGGGCTTTCTTT	CASSFGSRAFF
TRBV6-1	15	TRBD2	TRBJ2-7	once	TGTGCCAGCAGTGAAGTGTCTAGCGGGCGGTACGAGCAGTACTTC	CASSEVSSGRYEQYF
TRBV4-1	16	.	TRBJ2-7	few	TGCGCCAGCAGCCAAGCCCGATCCGGGACACCCTACGAGCAGTACTTC	CASSQARSGTPYEQYF
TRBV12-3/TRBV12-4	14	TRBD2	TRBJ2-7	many	TGTGCCAGCAAAACGGGGGGGTTCTCCTACGAGCAGTACTTC	CASKTGGFSYEQYF
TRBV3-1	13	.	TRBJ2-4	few	TGTGCCAGCAGCCTCGGTATTGGGAACATTCAGTACTTC	CASSLGIGNIQYF
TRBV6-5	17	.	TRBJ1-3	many	TGTGCCAGCAGTTACTCGGCAGCGGAGATCTCTGGAAACACCATATATTTT	CASSYSAAEISGNTIYF
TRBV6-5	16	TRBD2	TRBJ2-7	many	TGTGCCAGCAGTTACTCGTTACTAGCGGACTCCTACGAGCAGTACTTC	CASSYSLLADSYEQYF
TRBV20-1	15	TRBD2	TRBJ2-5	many	TGCAGTGCCACCAACCTAGCGGGGTCCCCAGAGACCCAGTACTTC	CSATNLAGSPETQYF
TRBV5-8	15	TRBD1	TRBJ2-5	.	TGTGCCAGCAGCTCGCGAGGACAGGGACAAGAGACCCAGTACTTC	CASSSRGQGQETQYF
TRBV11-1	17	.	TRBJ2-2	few	TGTGCCAGCAGCTCCCTTCGGGCACTAGCTCTTACCGGGGAGCTGTTTTTT	CASSSLRALALTGELFF
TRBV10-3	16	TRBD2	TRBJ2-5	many	TGTGCCATCAGTAGGGGGACTAGCGGGTTCCAAGAGACCCAGTACTTC	CAISRGTSGFQETQYF
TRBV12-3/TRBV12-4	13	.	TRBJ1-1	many	TGTGCCAGCAGTTTAGCGAGGCGGTCTGAAGCTTTCTTT	CASSLARRSEAFF
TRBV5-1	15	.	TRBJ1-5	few	TGCGCCAGCAAAGCAGGGGATTATAGCAATCAGCCCCAGCATTTT	CASKAGDYSNQPQHF
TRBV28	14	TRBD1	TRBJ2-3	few	TGTGCCAGCAGTCCGGGACAGTTCCCTGATACGCAGTATTTT	CASSPGQFPDTQYF
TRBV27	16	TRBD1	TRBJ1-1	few	TGTGCCAGCAGACCCCGGCCAGGGGGCGAGCGGACTGAAGCTCTCTTT	CASRPRPGGERTEALF
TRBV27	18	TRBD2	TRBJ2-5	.	TGTGCCAGCAGTCTCGGGACTAGCGGGGTCGGGAACCGAGAGACCCAGTACTTC	CASSLGTSGVGNRETQYF
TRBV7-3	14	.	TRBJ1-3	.	TGTGCCAGCAGCATCGGCCCCCCTGGAAACACCATATATTTT	CASSIGPPGNTIYF
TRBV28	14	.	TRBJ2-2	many	TGTGCCAGCAGTTTATCCGCCGCAACCGGGGAGCTGTTTTTT	CASSLSAATGELFF